This record covers a single T cell receptor (beta chain). Its antigen is unidentified. Peptide-pool stimulation followed by sequencing identified expanded antigen-specific CD4+ clonotypes in the ViraFEST assay. Scientists isolated CD4+ T cells after a roughly 9-day culture period ended. Each participant received a vaccine that was either BNT162b2 or mRNA-1273, given as two doses. The culture medium for a few million PBMC per well included around 9.3 IU/ml IL-2 and roughly 10 ug/ml peptides. This sample stems from a study of vaccination effects on CD4 cells after COVID-19. Broader study findings: Late after vaccination, infection- and vaccine-induced clones showed marked clonal contraction.

TCRdb keeps only in-frame clones here, not all; method: immunoSEQ multiplex PCR. The profile shows 20,000 to 30,000 clones, 60% to 80% of them singletons. Per germline, CDR1 SGHAT and CDR2 FQNNGV. The CDR3 runs to 16 residues. V dropped 0 bases and J dropped 5; count of bases not matched to a gene: 6. The material was CD4+ T cells from PBMCs cultured with SARS-CoV-2 spike peptides, obtained after COVID-19 vaccination. The J gene is TRBJ2-7, the V gene TRBV11-2; 11 positions match TRBD1. The origin of this receptor is a human donor who received a COVID-19 vaccine. Some clones in this sample may be carry-over from other donors' samples. The CDR3, as DNA: TGTGCCAGCAGCTTAGATGTAAGGACAGGGGGCCACGAGCAGTACGTC. This codes for CASSLDVRTGGHEQYV.